This entry is about one TCR beta chain. The entry originates in a study of cytomegalovirus exposure and HLA in healthy donors. Per germline, CDR1 MNHEY and CDR2 SVGAGI. The CDR3 runs 14 residues. V lost 2 bases, J lost 4 bases, and 10 bases lay in between. Vbeta (60) and Jbeta (13) primers were used in the PCR. Method: immunoSEQ multiplex PCR; TCRdb's copy keeps in-frame clones and lacks some. The table has 100,000 to 150,000 clones, 70% to 85% seen once. Sequencing was carried out using PBMCs. The sequence came from a boy aged 2 to 9 in good health and CMV-seronegative. V and J are TRBV6-5 and TRBJ2-3; TRBD2 is a possible D gene (5 bases). CDR3 in amino acids: CASSYGQEADTQYF. The DNA of the CDR3 is TGTGCCAGCAGTTACGGGCAGGAGGCAGATACGCAGTATTTT.